A selection of T cell receptor beta chains follows, all from one sample in a study of T-cell memory formation after mild COVID-19. MiXCR, run by TCRdb on the 5' RACE reads, gives a single entry per CDR3 protein. The repertoire has around 310,000 distinct CDR3 sequences, approximately 22% of them found once; the top ten carry around 23%. Sequencing input: PBMCs or a T cell subset sorted from them (not recorded which). These receptors were obtained from a man in his late teens or twenties who had mild COVID-19 (a few samples of this study predate the infection). Cell type and time point are not known. Both conserved end residues are part of each CDR3. Each record gives: D gene, clone size, J gene, V gene, CDR3 protein, CDR3 DNA. A D gene is named only where the DNA matches it firmly. The size of a clone is reported for some rows only, either as once, few or many, or as a class for expanded clones.

>.|.|TRBJ2-6|TRBV6-5
CASSGGISGANVLTF
TGTGCCAGCAGCGGCGGTATCTCTGGGGCCAACGTCCTGACTTTC
>TRBD1|many|TRBJ1-6|TRBV7-2
CASRPGGHSPLHF
TGTGCCAGCAGACCAGGGGGGCATTCACCCCTCCACTTT
>.|.|TRBJ1-3|TRBV4-1
CASKGSGNTIYF
TGCGCCAGCAAGGGCTCTGGAAACACCATATATTTT
>.|few|TRBJ2-5|TRBV4-2
CASSQHREGETQYF
TGTGCCAGCAGCCAACACAGGGAGGGCGAGACCCAGTACTTC
>.|.|TRBJ2-3|TRBV7-8
CASSSEWRDTQYF
TGTGCCAGCAGCTCCGAATGGCGGGATACGCAGTATTTT
>.|.|TRBJ1-2|TRBV6-5
CASSYSIGGSNYGYTF
TGTGCCAGCAGTTACTCGATTGGGGGATCAAACTATGGCTACACCTTC
>.|.|TRBJ1-1|TRBV24-1
CATSELWGSEAFF
TGTGCCACCAGTGAGTTGTGGGGGTCTGAAGCTTTCTTT
>TRBD1|.|TRBJ2-3|TRBV12-3/TRBV12-4
CASMGTGGLDTQYF
TGTGCCAGCATGGGGACAGGGGGCCTCGATACGCAGTATTTT
>TRBD1|few|TRBJ1-5|TRBV20-1
CSARDRRGQSNNQPQHF
TGCAGTGCTAGAGATAGGAGGGGACAGTCTAACAATCAGCCCCAGCATTTT
>.|few|TRBJ1-3|TRBV12-3/TRBV12-4
CASSAMGAGNTIYF
TGTGCCAGCAGCGCAATGGGTGCTGGAAACACCATATATTTT
>.|.|TRBJ2-5|TRBV4-2
CASSPGGRDQETQYF
TGTGCCAGCTCCCCGGGGGGCCGGGACCAAGAGACCCAGTACTTC